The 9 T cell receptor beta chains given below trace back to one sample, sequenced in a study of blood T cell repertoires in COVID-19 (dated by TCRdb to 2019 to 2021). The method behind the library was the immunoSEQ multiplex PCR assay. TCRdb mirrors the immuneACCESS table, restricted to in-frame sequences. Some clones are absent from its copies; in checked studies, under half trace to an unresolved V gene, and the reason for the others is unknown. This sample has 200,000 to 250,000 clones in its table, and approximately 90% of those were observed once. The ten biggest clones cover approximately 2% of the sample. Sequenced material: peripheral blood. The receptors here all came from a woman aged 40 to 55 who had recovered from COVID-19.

CDR3 sequence reads: CASSLVRAAGELFF. In nucleotides, the CDR3 is TGTGCCAGCAGTTTAGTCAGGGCGGCCGGGGAGCTGTTTTTT. The chain employs TRBV27 and TRBJ2-2, with a weak D call TRBD1 (5 bases). Per germline, CDR1 MNHEY and CDR2 SMNVEV (reference sequence). The CDR3 has 14 residues. V lost 2 bases, J lost 6 bases, and 10 bases lay in between.

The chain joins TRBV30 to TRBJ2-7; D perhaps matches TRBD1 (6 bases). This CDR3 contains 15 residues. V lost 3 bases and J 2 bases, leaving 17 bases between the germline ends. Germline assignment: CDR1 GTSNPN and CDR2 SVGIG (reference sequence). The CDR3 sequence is CAWRQPNRATYEQYF. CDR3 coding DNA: TGTGCCTGGAGACAACCTAACAGGGCTACCTACGAGCAGTACTTC.

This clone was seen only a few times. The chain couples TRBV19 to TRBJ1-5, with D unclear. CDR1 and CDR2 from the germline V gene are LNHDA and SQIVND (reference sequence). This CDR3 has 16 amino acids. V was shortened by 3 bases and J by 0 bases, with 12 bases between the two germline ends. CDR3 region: CASSMVSGNSNQPQHF. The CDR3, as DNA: TGTGCCAGTAGTATGGTGTCGGGGAATAGCAATCAGCCCCAGCATTTT.

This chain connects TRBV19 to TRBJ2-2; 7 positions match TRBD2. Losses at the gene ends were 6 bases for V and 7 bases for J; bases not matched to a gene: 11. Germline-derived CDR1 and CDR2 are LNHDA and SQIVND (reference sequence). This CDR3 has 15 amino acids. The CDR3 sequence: CASSLGGVGVGELFF. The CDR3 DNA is TGTGCCAGTAGCCTTGGGGGGGTCGGAGTCGGGGAGCTGTTTTTT.

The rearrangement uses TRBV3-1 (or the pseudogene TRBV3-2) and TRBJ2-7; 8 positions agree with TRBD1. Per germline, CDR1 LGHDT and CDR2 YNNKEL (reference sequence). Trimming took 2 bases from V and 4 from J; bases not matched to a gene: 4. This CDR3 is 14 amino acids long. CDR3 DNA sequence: TGTGCCAGCAGCCAACGTAGACAGGGGTACGAGCAGTACTTC. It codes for CASSQRRQGYEQYF.

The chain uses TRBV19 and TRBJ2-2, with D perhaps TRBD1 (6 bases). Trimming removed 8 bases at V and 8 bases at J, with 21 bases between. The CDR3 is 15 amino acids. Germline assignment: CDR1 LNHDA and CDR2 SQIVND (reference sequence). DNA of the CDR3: TGTGCCAGTTCCCGACAGGATTTGACCACGGGGGAGCTGTTTTTT. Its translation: CASSRQDLTTGELFF.

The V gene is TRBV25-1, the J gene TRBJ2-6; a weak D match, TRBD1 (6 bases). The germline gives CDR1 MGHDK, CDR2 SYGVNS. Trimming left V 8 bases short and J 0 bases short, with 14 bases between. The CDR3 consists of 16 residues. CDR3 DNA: TGTGCCAGCCAATCGGACAGAAGCTCTGGGGCCAACGTCCTGACTTTC. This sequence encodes CASQSDRSSGANVLTF.

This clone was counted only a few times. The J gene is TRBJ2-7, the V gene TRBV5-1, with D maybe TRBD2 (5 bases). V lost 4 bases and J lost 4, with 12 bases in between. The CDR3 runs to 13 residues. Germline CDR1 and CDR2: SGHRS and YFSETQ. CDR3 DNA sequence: TGCGCCAGCAGCCGAAACGGGGAGTACGAGCAGTACTTC. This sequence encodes CASSRNGEYEQYF.

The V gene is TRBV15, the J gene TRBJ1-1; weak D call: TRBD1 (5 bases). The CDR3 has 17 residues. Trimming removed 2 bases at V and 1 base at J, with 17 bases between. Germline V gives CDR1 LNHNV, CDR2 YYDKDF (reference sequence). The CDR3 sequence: CATSRPRAQGRNTEAFF. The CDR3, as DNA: TGTGCCACCAGCAGACCTCGGGCCCAGGGCCGGAACACTGAAGCTTTCTTT.